This record covers a single T cell receptor (beta chain). The antigen is not known. In the PCR, 60 Vbeta and 13 Jbeta primers were used. The method was immunoSEQ multiplex PCR; TCRdb's version includes in-frame clones alone and lacks a portion of them. The profile shows 150,000 or so clones, 75% to 80% of them singletons. The data are from a study of cytomegalovirus exposure and HLA in healthy donors. Study observations and caveats: Presence/absence analyses rested on an assumption that sequencing depth was roughly uniform across donors. In a later analysis, a missense DCLRE1C variant was linked to TCR beta V- and J-gene trimming. The study put 150 or so TCR beta chains on its list as cytomegalovirus-associated.

With 3 bases removed from V and 2 bases from J, the gap between germline ends came to 12 bases. Germline V lookup: CDR1 LNHDA, CDR2 SQIVND (reference sequence). The CDR3 consists of 15 residues. The receptor was derived from a man in his forties or fifties in good health and CMV-seropositive. The sample was PBMCs. The chain recombines TRBV19 with TRBJ2-3, with no clear D. Here the CDR3 reads CASSMSRGPTDTQYF. The CDR3, as DNA: TGTGCCAGTAGTATGTCCCGAGGCCCCACAGATACGCAGTATTTT. The full variable domain, in which reference TRBV19 and TRBJ2-3 provide the parts outside the CDR3, is DGGITQSPKYLFRKEGQNVTLSCEQNLNHDAMYWYRQDPGQGLRLIYYSQIVNDFQKGDIAEGYSVSREKKESFPLTVTSAQKNPTAFYLCASSMSRGPTDTQYFGPGTRLTVL.